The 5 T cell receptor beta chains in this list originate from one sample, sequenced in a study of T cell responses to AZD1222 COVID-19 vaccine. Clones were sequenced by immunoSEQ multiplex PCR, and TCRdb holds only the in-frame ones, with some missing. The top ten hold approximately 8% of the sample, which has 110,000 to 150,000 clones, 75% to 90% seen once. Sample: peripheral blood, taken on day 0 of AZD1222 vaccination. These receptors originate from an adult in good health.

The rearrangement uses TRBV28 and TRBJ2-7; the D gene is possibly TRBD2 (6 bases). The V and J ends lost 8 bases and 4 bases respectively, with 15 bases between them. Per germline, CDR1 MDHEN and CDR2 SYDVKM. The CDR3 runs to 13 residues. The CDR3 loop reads CASSDGRLYEQYF. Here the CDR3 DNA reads TGTGCCAGCTCTGACGGGAGATTGTACGAGCAGTACTTC.

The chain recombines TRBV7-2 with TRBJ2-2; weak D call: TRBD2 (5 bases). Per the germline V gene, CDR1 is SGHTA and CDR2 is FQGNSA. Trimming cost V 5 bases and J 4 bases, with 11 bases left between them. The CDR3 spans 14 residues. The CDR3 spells CASSPGSVTGELFF. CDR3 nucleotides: TGTGCCAGCAGCCCGGGGTCCGTCACCGGGGAGCTGTTTTTT.

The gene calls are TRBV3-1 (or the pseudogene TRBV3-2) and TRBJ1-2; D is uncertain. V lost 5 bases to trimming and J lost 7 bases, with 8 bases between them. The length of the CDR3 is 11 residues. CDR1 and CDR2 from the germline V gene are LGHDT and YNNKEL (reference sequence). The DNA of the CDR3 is TGTGCCAGCAGCTATAGATTTGGCTACACCTTC. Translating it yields CASSYRFGYTF.

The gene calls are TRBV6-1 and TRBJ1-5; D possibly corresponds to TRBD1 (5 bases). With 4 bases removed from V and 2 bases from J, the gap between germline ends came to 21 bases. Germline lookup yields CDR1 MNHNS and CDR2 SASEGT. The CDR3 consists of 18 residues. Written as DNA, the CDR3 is TGTGCCAGCAGTGGACGGGGCAGCCACTTCGAGGGCAATCAGCCCCAGCATTTT. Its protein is CASSGRGSHFEGNQPQHF.

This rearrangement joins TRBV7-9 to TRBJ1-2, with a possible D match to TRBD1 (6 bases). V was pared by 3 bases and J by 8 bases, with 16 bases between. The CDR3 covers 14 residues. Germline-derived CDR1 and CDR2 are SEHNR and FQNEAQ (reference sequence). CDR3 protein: CASSLAGASGGYTF. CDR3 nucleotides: TGTGCCAGCAGCTTGGCGGGGGCCTCGGGAGGCTACACCTTC.